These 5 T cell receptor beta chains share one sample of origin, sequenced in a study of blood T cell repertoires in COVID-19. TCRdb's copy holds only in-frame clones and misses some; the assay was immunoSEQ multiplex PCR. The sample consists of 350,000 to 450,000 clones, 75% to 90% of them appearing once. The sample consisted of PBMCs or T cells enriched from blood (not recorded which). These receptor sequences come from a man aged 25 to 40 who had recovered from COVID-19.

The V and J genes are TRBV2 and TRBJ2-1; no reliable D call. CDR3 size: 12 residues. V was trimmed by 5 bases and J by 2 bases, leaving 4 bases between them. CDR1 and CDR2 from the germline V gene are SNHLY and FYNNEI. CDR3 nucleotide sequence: TGTGCCAGCAGTTACACCTACAATGAGCAGTTCTTC. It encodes CASSYTYNEQFF.

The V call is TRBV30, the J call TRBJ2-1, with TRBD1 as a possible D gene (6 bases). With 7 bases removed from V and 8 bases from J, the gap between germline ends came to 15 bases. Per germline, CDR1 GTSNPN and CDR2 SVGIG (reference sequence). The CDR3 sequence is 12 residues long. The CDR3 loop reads CASQTGSHEQFF. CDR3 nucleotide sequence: TGTGCCTCTCAAACAGGGTCCCATGAGCAGTTCTTC.

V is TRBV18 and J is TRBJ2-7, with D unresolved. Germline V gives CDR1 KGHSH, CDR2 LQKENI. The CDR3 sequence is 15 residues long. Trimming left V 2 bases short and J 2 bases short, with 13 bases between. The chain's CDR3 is CASSPERRATYEQYF. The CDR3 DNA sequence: TGTGCCAGCTCACCAGAGAGGAGAGCCACCTACGAGCAGTACTTC.

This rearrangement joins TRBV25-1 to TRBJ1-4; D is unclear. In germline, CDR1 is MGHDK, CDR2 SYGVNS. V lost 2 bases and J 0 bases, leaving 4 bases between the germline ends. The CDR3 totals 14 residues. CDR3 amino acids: CASSEPTTNEKLFF. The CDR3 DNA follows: TGTGCCAGCAGTGAACCCACAACTAATGAAAAACTGTTTTTT. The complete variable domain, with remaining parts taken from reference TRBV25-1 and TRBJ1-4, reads EADIYQTPRYLVIGTGKKITLECSQTMGHDKMYWYQQDPGMELHLIHYSYGVNSTEKGDLSSESTVSRIRTEHFPLTLESARPSHTSQYLCASSEPTTNEKLFFGSGTQLSVL.

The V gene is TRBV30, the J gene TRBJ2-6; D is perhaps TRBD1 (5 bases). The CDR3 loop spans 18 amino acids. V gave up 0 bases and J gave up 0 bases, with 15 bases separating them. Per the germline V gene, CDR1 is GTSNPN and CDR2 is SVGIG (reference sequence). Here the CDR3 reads CAWSVRQLYDSGANVLTF. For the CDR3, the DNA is TGTGCCTGGAGTGTCAGACAGCTTTACGACTCTGGGGCCAACGTCCTGACTTTC.